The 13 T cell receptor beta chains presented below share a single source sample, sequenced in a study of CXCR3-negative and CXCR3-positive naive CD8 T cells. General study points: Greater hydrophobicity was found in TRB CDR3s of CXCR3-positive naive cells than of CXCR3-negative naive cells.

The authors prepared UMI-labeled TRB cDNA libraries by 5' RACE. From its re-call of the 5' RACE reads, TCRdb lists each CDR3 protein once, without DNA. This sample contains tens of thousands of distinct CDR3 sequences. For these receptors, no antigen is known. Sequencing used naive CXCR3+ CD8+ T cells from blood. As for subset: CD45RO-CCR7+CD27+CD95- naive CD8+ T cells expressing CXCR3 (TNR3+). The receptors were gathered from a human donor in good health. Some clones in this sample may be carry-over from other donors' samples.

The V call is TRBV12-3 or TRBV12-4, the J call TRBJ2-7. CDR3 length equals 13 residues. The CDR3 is CASSFGHSYEQYF.

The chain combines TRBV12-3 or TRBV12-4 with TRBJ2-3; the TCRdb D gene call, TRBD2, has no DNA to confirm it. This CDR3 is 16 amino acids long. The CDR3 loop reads CASNPAGLAEPDTQYF.

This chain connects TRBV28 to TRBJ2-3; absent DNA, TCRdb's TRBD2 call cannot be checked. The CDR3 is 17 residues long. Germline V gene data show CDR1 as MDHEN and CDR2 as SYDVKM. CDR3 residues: CASSPLVSGYRTDTQYF.

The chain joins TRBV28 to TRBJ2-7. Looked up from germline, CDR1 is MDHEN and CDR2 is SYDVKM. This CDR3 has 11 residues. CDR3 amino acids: CASSFLSEQYF.

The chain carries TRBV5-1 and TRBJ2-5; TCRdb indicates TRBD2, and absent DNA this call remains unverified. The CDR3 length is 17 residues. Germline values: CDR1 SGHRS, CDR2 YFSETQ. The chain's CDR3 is CASSTWTGRANLETQYF.

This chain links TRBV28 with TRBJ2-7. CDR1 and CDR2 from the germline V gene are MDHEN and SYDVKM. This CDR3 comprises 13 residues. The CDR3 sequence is CASSYLDLYEQYF.

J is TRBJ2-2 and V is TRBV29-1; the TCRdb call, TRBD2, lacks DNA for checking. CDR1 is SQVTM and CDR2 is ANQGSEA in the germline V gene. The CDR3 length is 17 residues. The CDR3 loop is CSVEAPQREGGAGELFF.

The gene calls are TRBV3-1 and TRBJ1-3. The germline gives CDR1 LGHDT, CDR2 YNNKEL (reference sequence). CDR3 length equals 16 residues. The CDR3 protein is CASSQEEEISGNTIYF.

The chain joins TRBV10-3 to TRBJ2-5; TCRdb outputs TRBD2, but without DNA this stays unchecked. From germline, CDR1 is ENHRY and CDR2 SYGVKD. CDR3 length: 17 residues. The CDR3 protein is CAISELRDLAPQETQYF.

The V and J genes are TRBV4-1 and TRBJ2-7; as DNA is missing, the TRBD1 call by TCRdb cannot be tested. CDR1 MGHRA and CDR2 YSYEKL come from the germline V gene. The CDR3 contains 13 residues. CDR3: CASSPPGASEQYF.

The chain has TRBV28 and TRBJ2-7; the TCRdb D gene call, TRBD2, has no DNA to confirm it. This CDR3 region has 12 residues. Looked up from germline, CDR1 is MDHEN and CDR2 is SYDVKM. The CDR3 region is CASRPLGYEQYF. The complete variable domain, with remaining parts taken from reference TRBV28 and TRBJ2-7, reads DVKVTQSSRYLVKRTGEKVFLECVQDMDHENMFWYRQDPGLGLRLIYFSYDVKMKEKGDIPEGYSVSREKKERFSLILESASTNQTSMYLCASRPLGYEQYFGPGTRLTVT.

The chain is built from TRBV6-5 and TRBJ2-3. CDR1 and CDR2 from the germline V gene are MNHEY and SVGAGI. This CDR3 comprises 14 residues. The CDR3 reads CASSYSATPDTQYF.

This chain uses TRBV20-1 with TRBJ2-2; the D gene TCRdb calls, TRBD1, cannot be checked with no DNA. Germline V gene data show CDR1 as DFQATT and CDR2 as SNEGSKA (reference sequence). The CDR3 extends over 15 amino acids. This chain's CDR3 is CSAWGQTKNTGELFF.